What follows are 21 T cell receptor beta chains derived from one specimen sequenced in a study of blood T cell repertoires in COVID-19 (dated by TCRdb to the early 2020s). Library creation used the immunoSEQ multiplex PCR assay. TCRdb mirrors the immuneACCESS table, restricted to in-frame sequences. Some clones are absent from its copies; in checked studies, under half trace to an unresolved V gene, and the reason for the others is unknown. Across this sample there are fewer than 400,000 clones, with roughly 85% seen only once. The ten largest account for around 3.4% of the sample. Sequencing used peripheral blood. These receptors all come from a young woman with acute or convalescent COVID-19.

The V call is TRBV7-3, the J call TRBJ2-1; 9 nucleotides agree with TRBD2. Trimming at V came to 1 base and at J to 7 bases, leaving 5 bases not matched to a gene. Germline assignment: CDR1 SGHTA and CDR2 FQGTGA. The CDR3 consists of 15 residues. In nucleotides, the CDR3 is TGTGCCAGCAGCTTAATGACTAGCGGACTGAATGAGCAGTTCTTC. Translating gives CASSLMTSGLNEQFF.

This chain connects TRBV6-1 to TRBJ2-3; no clear D gene. From germline, CDR1 is MNHNS and CDR2 SASEGT. The CDR3 length is 16 residues. V lost 2 bases, J lost 0 bases, and 12 bases lay in between. The chain's CDR3 is CASSESAGGSTDTQYF. CDR3 nucleotide sequence: TGTGCCAGCAGTGAAAGTGCTGGCGGTAGCACAGATACGCAGTATTTT.

This chain joins TRBV21-1 and TRBJ2-6; TRBD2, the table's D call, was not compared with the DNA. TRBV21-1 is a pseudogene segment. The CDR3 loop spans 20 amino acids. This chain's CDR3 is CASSKRWPSGETSGANVLTF. The CDR3 region has the DNA TGTGCCAGCAGCAAAAGATGGCCTAGCGGGGAAACTTCTGGGGCCAACGTCCTGACTTTC.

This chain links TRBV30 with TRBJ2-7; 9 bases fit TRBD1. In germline, CDR1 is GTSNPN, CDR2 SVGIG (reference sequence). V shed 5 bases, J shed 1 base, and the junction held 9 bases outside the gene matches. The CDR3 covers 15 residues. CDR3 residues: CAWGFPGTGSYEQYF. CDR3 coding DNA: TGTGCCTGGGGGTTCCCCGGGACAGGGTCCTACGAGCAGTACTTC.

The chain couples TRBV6-5 to TRBJ1-4, with 7 bases matching TRBD1. Germline CDR1 reads MNHEY; CDR2 reads SVGAGI. The length of the CDR3 is 15 residues. Trimming took 3 bases from V and 6 from J; bases not matched to a gene: 7. The CDR3 DNA follows: TGTGCCAGCAGTTATTCAACAGGGGTATATGAAAAACTGTTTTTT. Amino acid sequence: CASSYSTGVYEKLFF.

The chain uses TRBV18 and TRBJ1-2; D is possibly TRBD1 (6 bases). The CDR3 extends over 14 amino acids. Trimming pared 2 bases from V and 4 bases from J, leaving 11 bases between. Germline-derived CDR1 and CDR2 are KGHSH and LQKENI. CDR3 DNA sequence: TGTGCCAGCTCACCAGACAGGCTGAGCTATGGCTACACCTTC. This codes for CASSPDRLSYGYTF.

This chain uses TRBV6-5 with TRBJ2-7, with 12 bases aligning to TRBD1. Germline CDR1 is MNHEY and CDR2 is SVGAGI. This CDR3 is 15 amino acids long. J gave up 6 bases and V 2 bases, and 5 bases lay outside the gene matches. The chain's CDR3 is CASSYTGTGGFEQYF. CDR3 bases: TGTGCCAGCAGTTACACCGGGACAGGGGGCTTCGAGCAGTACTTC.

This rearrangement joins TRBV5-1 to TRBJ2-2, with a tentative D call TRBD1 (6 bases). Germline V gene sequence: CDR1 SGHRS, CDR2 YFSETQ. The CDR3 sequence is 15 residues long. V was clipped by 4 bases and J by 6 bases, with 16 bases between them. The CDR3 bases are TGCGCCAGCAGCGCCTACAGGGAGATGGCCGGGGAGCTGTTTTTT. Protein sequence: CASSAYREMAGELFF. Full variable domain (outside the CDR3, taken from reference TRBV5-1 and TRBJ2-2): KAGVTQTPRYLIKTRGQQVTLSCSPISGHRSVSWYQQTPGQGLQFLFEYFSETQRNKGNFPGRFSGRQFSNSRSEMNVSTLELGDSALYLCASSAYREMAGELFFGEGSRLTVL.

This chain connects TRBV28 to TRBJ2-5; TRBD2 matches at 10 bases. CDR3 length: 16 amino acids. Germline CDR1 is MDHEN and CDR2 is SYDVKM. V shed 7 bases and J 4 bases; nucleotides not matched to a gene: 12. The CDR3 DNA follows: TGTGCCAGCATGGGTAGCGGGAGGAAAGACTTAGAGACCCAGTACTTC. Its protein product is CASMGSGRKDLETQYF.

The rearrangement uses TRBV27 and TRBJ1-4; 8 positions agree with TRBD1. The V segment lost 3 bases and the J segment 3 bases; nucleotides outside the gene matches: 3. CDR3 size: 15 residues. The V gene's germline CDR1 is MNHEY and CDR2 SMNVEV (reference sequence). The CDR3, as DNA: TGTGCCAGCAGTTTCCAGGGGGCGGCTAATGAAAAACTGTTTTTT. Encoded protein: CASSFQGAANEKLFF.

V and J are TRBV3-1 (or the pseudogene TRBV3-2) and TRBJ2-5; 10 nucleotides align to TRBD2. Trimming cost V 2 bases and J 3 bases; bases outside gene matches: 6. Germline V gene data show CDR1 as LGHDT and CDR2 as YNNKEL (reference sequence). The CDR3 extends over 16 amino acids. The CDR3 loop is CASSQQAGGLEETQYF. CDR3 nucleotide sequence: TGTGCCAGCAGCCAACAAGCGGGGGGGCTAGAAGAGACCCAGTACTTC.

The rearrangement links TRBV9 to TRBJ1-2; D gene uncertain. This CDR3 comprises 11 residues. Looked up from germline, CDR1 is SGDLS and CDR2 is YYNGEE. V was shortened by 3 bases and J by 6 bases, with 6 bases between the two germline ends. The CDR3 DNA reads TGTGCCAGCAGCGGGCCCAATGGCTACACCTTC. As protein: CASSGPNGYTF.

The rearrangement uses TRBV5-1 and TRBJ1-4; D is possibly TRBD1 (6 bases). The V gene lost 1 base and the J gene lost 8 bases, with 12 bases spanning the gap. CDR3 length: 14 amino acids. Germline loops: CDR1 SGHRS, CDR2 YFSETQ. CDR3: CASSLFSGEEKLFF. The CDR3 DNA sequence: TGCGCCAGCAGCTTGTTTTCAGGGGAAGAAAAACTGTTTTTT.

CDR3 residues: CASSQKGLAGGETGELFF. The CDR3 region has the DNA TGCGCCAGCAGCCAGAAAGGACTAGCGGGGGGAGAAACCGGGGAGCTGTTTTTT. The chain couples TRBV4-1 to TRBJ2-2; 14 bases are shared with TRBD2. Germline loops: CDR1 MGHRA, CDR2 YSYEKL. The CDR3 has 18 residues. The trim removed 3 bases at V and 5 bases at J, leaving 8 bases unmatched.

This sequence joins TRBV6-2 or TRBV6-3 and TRBJ2-7; possible D gene TRBD1, 6 bases. Looked up from germline, CDR1 is MNHEY and CDR2 is SVGEGT. The CDR3 runs to 15 residues. Trimming left V 0 bases short and J 0 bases short, with 9 bases between. CDR3 in DNA: TGTGCCAGCAGTTACTCCAGGGGAGACTCCTACGAGCAGTACTTC. It translates to CASSYSRGDSYEQYF.

This chain connects TRBV25-1 to TRBJ2-7; possible D gene TRBD2, 5 bases. Per germline, CDR1 MGHDK and CDR2 SYGVNS. The germline V and J ends were trimmed by 8 bases and 3 bases, with 11 bases remaining between them. CDR3 size: 12 residues. The CDR3 DNA reads TGTGCCAGCTCTCCCGGAGGCTACGAGCAGTACTTC. The encoded protein is CASSPGGYEQYF.

The chain uses TRBV4-2 and TRBJ2-7; TRBD2 matches 8 bases. The CDR3 has 17 residues. CDR1 is LGHNA and CDR2 is YNFKEQ in the germline V gene. Losses at the gene ends were 0 bases for V and 2 bases for J; bases not matched to a gene: 9. CDR3 sequence (DNA): TGTGCCAGCAGCCAAGATGCGGTCGAGCGGGAGACCTACGAGCAGTACTTC. It yields the protein CASSQDAVERETYEQYF.

The V call is TRBV3-1 (or the pseudogene TRBV3-2), the J call TRBJ2-3, with TRBD2 matching over 10 bases. The V gene end was trimmed by 4 bases and the J gene end by 2 bases; junction bases not matched to a gene: 6. In germline, CDR1 is LGHDT, CDR2 YNNKEL (reference sequence). The CDR3 extends over 16 amino acids. The CDR3 spells CASSRGLADLTDTQYF. The CDR3 region has the DNA TGTGCCAGCAGCCGAGGACTAGCGGACCTCACAGATACGCAGTATTTT.

The chain links TRBV18 to TRBJ1-1, with unresolved D. The CDR3 length is 13 residues. Per the germline V gene, CDR1 is KGHSH and CDR2 is LQKENI. Trimming left V 3 bases short and J 4 bases short, with 9 bases between. The CDR3 DNA reads as TGTGCCAGCTCACCCAATCCCAGCACTGAAGCTTTCTTT. Its protein product is CASSPNPSTEAFF.

The count of this clone is one. V gene TRBV5-4 combines with J gene TRBJ2-3, with TRBD2 identical over 7 bases. V dropped 10 bases and J dropped 4; count of bases not matched to a gene: 18. Germline V gene lookup returns CDR1 SGHNT and CDR2 YYREEE (reference sequence). The CDR3 is made up of 16 amino acids. In DNA form, the CDR3 reads TGTGCCGCTAAGCTGGGTGGCGGGAGATCCCCAGATACGCAGTATTTT. Amino acids: CAAKLGGGRSPDTQYF.

V is TRBV7-2 and J is TRBJ2-2, with D maybe TRBD2 (6 bases). Looked up from germline, CDR1 is SGHTA and CDR2 is FQGNSA. Between the trimmed V and J ends, which lost 5 bases and 1 base, there was a span of 8 bases. The CDR3 totals 14 residues. The CDR3 DNA reads as TGTGCCAGCAGCCGGGAGAGGAACACCGGGGAGCTGTTTTTT. Its protein product is CASSRERNTGELFF.